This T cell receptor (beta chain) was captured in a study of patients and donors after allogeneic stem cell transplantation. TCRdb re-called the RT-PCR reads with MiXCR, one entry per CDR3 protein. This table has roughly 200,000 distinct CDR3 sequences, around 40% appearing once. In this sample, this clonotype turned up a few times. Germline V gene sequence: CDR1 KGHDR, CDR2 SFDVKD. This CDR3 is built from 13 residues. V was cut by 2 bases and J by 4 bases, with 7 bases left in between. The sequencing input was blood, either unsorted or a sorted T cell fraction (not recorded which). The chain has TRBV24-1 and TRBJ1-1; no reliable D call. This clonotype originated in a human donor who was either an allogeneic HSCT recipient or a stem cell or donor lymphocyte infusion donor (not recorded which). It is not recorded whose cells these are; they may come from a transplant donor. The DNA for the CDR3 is TGTGCCACCAGTGATTATTTGGGCACTGAAGCTTTCTTT. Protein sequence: CATSDYLGTEAFF.